The 19 T cell receptor beta chains below all came from one sample that was sequenced in a study of shared clonotypes between healthy human individuals. Using immunoSEQ multiplex PCR, the repertoire was profiled, and TCRdb retains in-frame clones only, with some absent. The table has 2,500,000 or so clones, 92% seen once; the top ten hold approximately 0.4%. The sample taken for sequencing was naive CD4+ T cells from PBMCs. As for subset: CD45RA+ positively selected. These receptors all come from a man younger than 30 in good health. Some clones in this sample may be carry-over from other donors' samples.

The chain uses TRBV2 and TRBJ1-6, with D hard to call. This CDR3 comprises 11 residues. V was trimmed by 1 base and J by 12 bases, leaving 4 bases between them. CDR1 SNHLY and CDR2 FYNNEI come from the germline V gene. The CDR3 bases are TGTGCCAGCAGTGAAGGTGGACCCCTCCACTTT. It encodes CASSEGGPLHF.

This clone was observed once. This chain joins TRBV27 and TRBJ2-6, with a tentative D call TRBD1 (5 bases). The CDR3 sequence is 22 residues long. Trimming stripped 7 bases from V and 0 bases from J, with 31 bases between. CDR1 is MNHEY and CDR2 is SMNVEV in the germline V gene (reference sequence). CDR3 protein: CASNPGRRLGLHPSSGANVLTF. The CDR3 nucleotides are TGTGCCAGCAACCCTGGACGGCGGCTGGGGCTCCATCCTTCCTCTGGGGCCAACGTCCTGACTTTC.

This rearrangement joins TRBV5-1 to TRBJ2-7, with 7 bases identical to TRBD1. Germline V gene lookup returns CDR1 SGHRS and CDR2 YFSETQ. This CDR3 has 14 residues. J lost 3 bases, V lost 2 bases, and 5 bases had no gene match. The CDR3 nucleotides read TGCGCCAGCAGCTTCACGGCAGGGGGCTACGAGCAGTACTTC. This gives the protein CASSFTAGGYEQYF.

V and J are TRBV2 and TRBJ1-2; D possibly corresponds to TRBD1 (6 bases). V was trimmed by 7 bases and J by 4 bases, leaving 13 bases between them. CDR3 size: 13 residues. The germline CDR1 and CDR2 sequences are SNHLY and FYNNEI. The CDR3 loop reads CASNLGHFYGYTF. The CDR3 DNA reads TGTGCCAGCAATTTGGGACATTTCTATGGCTACACCTTC.

The chain couples TRBV28 to TRBJ1-1, with a possible D match to TRBD1 (5 bases). Trimming took off 3 bases at V and 8 bases at J, with 13 bases between the two ends. The length of the CDR3 is 13 residues. The V gene's germline CDR1 is MDHEN and CDR2 SYDVKM. Written as DNA, the CDR3 is TGTGCCAGCAGTTTTACCGTCTACAGGGAAGCTTTCTTT. Protein sequence: CASSFTVYREAFF.

This chain links TRBV7-9 with TRBJ1-4; possible D gene TRBD1, 5 bases. Trimming pared 4 bases from V and 8 bases from J, leaving 17 bases between. The CDR3 totals 15 residues. Germline values: CDR1 SEHNR, CDR2 FQNEAQ (reference sequence). The CDR3 is CASSSTQLWGEKLFF. The CDR3 nucleotides read TGTGCCAGCAGCTCGACCCAACTATGGGGGGAAAAACTGTTTTTT.

This chain links TRBV4-1 with TRBJ1-2; no firm D call. This CDR3 spans 15 amino acids. CDR1 and CDR2 from the germline V gene are MGHRA and YSYEKL. Between the trimmed V and J ends, which lost 5 bases and 8 bases, there was a span of 21 bases. This CDR3 reads CASSSDGLAERGYTF. The CDR3 DNA follows: TGCGCCAGCAGCTCGGACGGACTTGCTGAAAGGGGCTACACCTTC.

The CDR3 DNA reads TGTGCCAGCAAGGGCGGGACTCAAGCCACTGAAGCTTTCTTT. Protein product: CASKGGTQATEAFF. The chain employs TRBV6-6 and TRBJ1-1; tentatively, D is TRBD1 (5 bases). This CDR3 region has 14 residues. With 7 bases removed from V and 4 bases from J, the gap between germline ends came to 16 bases. Germline V lookup: CDR1 MNHNY, CDR2 SVGAGI (reference sequence).

V and J are TRBV5-4 and TRBJ1-1; D unresolved. Germline V gives CDR1 SGHNT, CDR2 YYREEE (reference sequence). Trimming removed 2 bases at V and 0 bases at J, with 8 bases between. This CDR3 comprises 14 residues. The CDR3: CASSFFGMNTEAFF. The CDR3 region has the DNA TGTGCCAGCAGCTTTTTTGGCATGAACACTGAAGCTTTCTTT.

With regard to this clone: The identical CDR3 is also encoded by other nucleotide sequences in the sample. The CDR3 region is CASSLAGGSTGELFF. The CDR3 DNA is TGTGCCAGCAGCTTAGCTGGCGGGAGTACCGGGGAGCTGTTTTTT. The V call is TRBV7-9, the J call TRBJ2-2; 7 nucleotides agree with TRBD2. Germline CDR1 is SEHNR and CDR2 is FQNEAQ (reference sequence). This CDR3 contains 15 residues. V shed 0 bases and J 5 bases; nucleotides not matched to a gene: 3.

The chain is built from TRBV9 and TRBJ2-7, with 7 bases identical to TRBD1. Per the germline V gene, CDR1 is SGDLS and CDR2 is YYNGEE. The CDR3 spans 15 residues. The V gene end was trimmed by 1 base and the J gene end by 3 bases; junction bases not matched to a gene: 7. The CDR3 spells CASSVTGDSYYEQYF. CDR3 coding DNA: TGTGCCAGCAGCGTAACAGGGGACAGTTACTACGAGCAGTACTTC.

This rearrangement joins TRBV5-4 to TRBJ1-4, with 7 bases lining up with TRBD1. The V gene's germline CDR1 is SGHNT and CDR2 YYREEE (reference sequence). Germline trimming cut 3 bases from V and 6 bases from J; bases unmatched to any gene: 5. CDR3 size: 14 residues. Written as DNA, the CDR3 is TGTGCCAGCAGCTACAGGGGTGGGGATGAAAAACTGTTTTTT. Protein sequence: CASSYRGGDEKLFF.

Concerning this clone: Different DNA sequences within this sample yield the same CDR3. The genes are TRBV7-6 and TRBJ2-7, with 10 bases matching TRBD1. J was trimmed by 2 bases and V by 2 bases; bases with no gene match: 3. This CDR3 is built from 15 residues. Germline V CDR1 and CDR2: SGHVS, FNYEAQ. The CDR3 coding sequence is TGTGCCAGCAGCTTATCCGGGACAGGGGCCTACGAGCAGTACTTC. Amino acid sequence: CASSLSGTGAYEQYF.

A word on this clone: Other nucleotide sequences in the sample specify the same CDR3. The chain joins TRBV19 to TRBJ2-7; 7 positions match TRBD1. Per germline, CDR1 LNHDA and CDR2 SQIVND (reference sequence). CDR3 length: 13 residues. Trimming cost V 5 bases and J 3 bases; bases outside gene matches: 4. The CDR3, as DNA: TGTGCCAGTAGTTTGGCAGGGGGCTACGAGCAGTACTTC. Its translation is CASSLAGGYEQYF.

The chain employs TRBV5-1 and TRBJ2-7; 8 bases map to TRBD2. Per germline, CDR1 SGHRS and CDR2 YFSETQ. The CDR3 covers 14 residues. J gave up 3 bases and V 2 bases, and 4 bases lay outside the gene matches. The CDR3 loop reads CASSFQRENYEQYF. The CDR3 DNA is TGCGCCAGCAGCTTCCAGCGGGAGAACTACGAGCAGTACTTC.

The rearrangement joins TRBV5-1 to TRBJ1-1, with D uncertain. V was shortened by 4 bases and J by 3 bases, with 10 bases between the two germline ends. In germline, CDR1 is SGHRS, CDR2 YFSETQ. This CDR3 comprises 13 residues. The CDR3 reads CASSNLGDTEAFF. For the CDR3, the DNA is TGCGCCAGCAGCAATTTAGGAGACACTGAAGCTTTCTTT.

The chain couples TRBV5-8 to TRBJ2-3; TRBD1 is a possible D gene (7 bases). The length of the CDR3 is 15 residues. Trimming pared 3 bases from V and 3 bases from J, leaving 14 bases between. Per the germline V gene, CDR1 is SGHTS and CDR2 is YDEGEE. The CDR3 DNA reads TGTGCCAGCAGCTGGGCGGGACAGACTACAGATACGCAGTATTTT. Translation gives CASSWAGQTTDTQYF.

This clone appeared a few times. The rearrangement joins TRBV6-5 to TRBJ1-1; D is possibly TRBD1 (5 bases). Germline V lookup: CDR1 MNHEY, CDR2 SVGAGI. V was pared by 7 bases and J by 1 base, with 10 bases between. CDR3 length: 13 residues. The DNA for the CDR3 is TGTGCCAGCAAACGGGACGGGAACACTGAAGCTTTCTTT. Translation gives CASKRDGNTEAFF.

The chain carries TRBV7-2 and TRBJ1-1; perhaps TRBD1 as D (5 bases). V shed 6 bases and J shed 5 bases, with 13 bases lying between them. Germline CDR1 SGHTA, CDR2 FQGNSA. The CDR3 is 13 amino acids. CDR3 region: CASSSFGGTEAFF. The CDR3 nucleotides read TGTGCCAGCAGTTCCTTCGGGGGAACTGAAGCTTTCTTT.